The TCR beta chain described here comes from a study of blood T cell repertoires in COVID-19. Study as a whole: Samples taken during acute and convalescent COVID-19 were collected in the United States, Italy and Spain.

Assay: immunoSEQ multiplex PCR; the TCRdb copy retains only in-frame clones and omits some. The profile shows about 130,000 clones, roughly 89% of them singletons. Germline V gene sequence: CDR1 KGHSH, CDR2 LQKENI. The V end lost 3 bases, the J end lost 3 bases, and 8 bases lay between the germline ends. CDR3 length: 14 residues. Sequenced input: peripheral blood. The chain recombines TRBV18 with TRBJ2-2, with D unclear. This TCR was sampled from a man aged 60 to 75 with active or convalescent COVID-19. The CDR3 nucleotides read TGTGCCAGCTCACCCTATCTAGACACCGGGGAGCTGTTTTTT. Translation: CASSPYLDTGELFF. Full variable domain (remainder filled in from reference TRBV18 and TRBJ2-2): NAGVMQNPRHLVRRRGQEARLRCSPMKGHSHVYWYRQLPEEGLKFMVYLQKENIIDESGMPKERFSAEFPKEGPSILRIQQVVRGDSAAYFCASSPYLDTGELFFGEGSRLTVL.